What follows are 20 T cell receptor beta chains derived from one specimen sequenced in a study of OX40 agonist ivuxolimab in advanced cancers. Data came from immunoSEQ multiplex PCR; TCRdb stores just in-frame clones and leaves some out. Of under 95,000 clones in the sample, less than 95% were seen once. This specimen consisted of CD4+ or CD8+ T cells sorted from blood, obtained in a trial of the OX40 agonist ivuxolimab. The receptor set was obtained from an adult with an advanced solid tumor such as melanoma, head and neck, liver or kidney cancer.

This chain uses TRBV5-6 with TRBJ2-7; D is tentatively TRBD1 or TRBD2 (5 bases each). CDR1 is SGHDT and CDR2 is YYEEEE in the germline V gene. V gave up 1 base and J gave up 4 bases, with 6 bases separating them. CDR3 length equals 12 residues. CDR3 DNA: TGTGCCAGCAGCTTGTGGGGGTACGAGCAGTACTTC. Protein: CASSLWGYEQYF.

This sequence joins TRBV27 and TRBJ1-1; possibly TRBD1 for D (5 bases). V was shortened by 2 bases and J by 1 base, with 5 bases between the two germline ends. This CDR3 is 13 amino acids long. Germline-derived CDR1 and CDR2 are MNHEY and SMNVEV (reference sequence). The CDR3 here is CASSLGQNTEAFF. DNA of the CDR3: TGTGCCAGCAGTTTAGGACAGAACACTGAAGCTTTCTTT.

The chain uses TRBV19 and TRBJ2-5; 7 nucleotides match TRBD1. The V and J ends lost 2 bases and 2 bases, in that order; junction bases with no gene match: 2. This CDR3 has 14 amino acids. The germline V gene has CDR1 LNHDA and CDR2 SQIVND (reference sequence). The CDR3 loop is CASSILGQQETQYF. The CDR3 bases are TGTGCCAGTAGTATATTGGGACAGCAAGAGACCCAGTACTTC.

The chain uses TRBV6-6 and TRBJ1-4; D is possibly TRBD1 (5 bases). Germline values: CDR1 MNHNY, CDR2 SVGAGI (reference sequence). This CDR3 is built from 14 residues. Trimming stripped 8 bases from V and 4 bases from J, with 14 bases between. CDR3: CASDKRGYNEKLFF. DNA for the CDR3: TGTGCCAGCGATAAAAGGGGTTATAATGAAAAACTGTTTTTT.

The chain joins TRBV15 to TRBJ2-3; 14 nucleotides agree with TRBD2. The germline V gene encodes CDR1 LNHNV and CDR2 YYDKDF (reference sequence). The J segment lost 6 bases and the V segment lost 7 bases, leaving 9 bases of the junction unmatched. There are 16 residues in the CDR3. CDR3 protein: CATTRGLAGVFDTQYF. CDR3 bases: TGTGCCACCACCAGGGGACTAGCGGGAGTCTTTGATACGCAGTATTTT.

The chain combines TRBV19 with TRBJ2-7; D may be TRBD1 (7 bases). In germline, CDR1 is LNHDA, CDR2 SQIVND (reference sequence). CDR3 length equals 14 residues. V was trimmed by 6 bases and J by 5 bases, leaving 17 bases between them. This CDR3 reads CASSRGAERDEQYF. In nucleotides, the CDR3 is TGTGCCAGTAGCAGGGGGGCAGAAAGGGACGAGCAGTACTTC.

The gene calls are TRBV21-1 and TRBJ2-2; the table calls TRBD2, which could not be checked here. TRBV21-1 is deemed a pseudogene. The CDR3 is 19 residues long. CDR3 protein: CASSKEVLSGRLHTGELFF. Written as DNA, the CDR3 is TGTGCCAGCAGCAAAGAGGTATTAAGCGGGAGGCTCCATACCGGGGAGCTGTTTTTT.

The chain uses TRBV5-4 and TRBJ1-2; the match to TRBD1 covers 10 bases. After removal of 3 bases from V and 8 bases from J, the junction contained 7 bases not matched to a gene. The CDR3 is 14 residues long. Germline CDR1 SGHNT, CDR2 YYREEE (reference sequence). CDR3 bases: TGTGCCAGCAGCTCAGCCGGGACAGGGGACGGCTACACCTTC. Its translation: CASSSAGTGDGYTF. Variable domain in full (rest from reference TRBV5-4 and TRBJ1-2): ETGVTQSPTHLIKTRGQQVTLRCSSQSGHNTVSWYQQALGQGPQFIFQYYREEENGRGNFPPRFSGLQFPNYSSELNVNALELDDSALYLCASSSAGTGDGYTFGSGTRLTVV.

The chain joins TRBV30 to TRBJ2-6; D call uncertain. Germline V gene data show CDR1 as GTSNPN and CDR2 as SVGIG (reference sequence). This CDR3 region has 14 residues. V was pared by 0 bases and J by 0 bases, with 3 bases between. CDR3 DNA: TGTGCCTGGAGTGTCTACTCTGGGGCCAACGTCCTGACTTTC. Its protein product is CAWSVYSGANVLTF.

The rearrangement uses TRBV6-4 and TRBJ2-2; the D gene is possibly TRBD2 (6 bases). The V gene's germline CDR1 is MRHNA and CDR2 SNTAGT. Trimming stripped 5 bases from V and 2 bases from J, with 18 bases between. This CDR3 contains 17 residues. The CDR3 region has the DNA TGTGCCAGCAGTTCCGCTCGGGGGACGGGAAACACCGGGGAGCTGTTTTTT. This translates into CASSSARGTGNTGELFF.

DNA of the CDR3: TGTGCCACTAGAGGAGATAGAAACACCGGGGAGCTGTTTTTT. Translation: CATRGDRNTGELFF. The rearrangement uses TRBV13 and TRBJ2-2; no definite D call. V lost 10 bases, J lost 2 bases, and 14 bases lay in between. The CDR3 length is 14 residues. Germline V gives CDR1 PRHDT, CDR2 FYEKMQ (reference sequence).

The CDR3 bases are TGTGCCAGCAGCCAACAGGGGAACACTGAAGCTTTCTTT. This sequence encodes CASSQQGNTEAFF. V is TRBV11-2 and J is TRBJ1-1, with TRBD1 as a possible D gene (6 bases). V lost 5 bases to trimming and J lost 1 base, with 8 bases between them. This CDR3 region has 13 residues. Germline values: CDR1 SGHAT, CDR2 FQNNGV.

V and J are TRBV5-5 and TRBJ1-5; possibly TRBD1 for D (6 bases). CDR3 length: 16 amino acids. Germline V gives CDR1 SGHKS, CDR2 YYEKEE (reference sequence). Between the trimmed V and J ends, which lost 2 bases and 6 bases, there was a span of 18 bases. The CDR3 DNA reads TGTGCCAGCAGCTTTTCCCCGGACAGTATCATTCAGCCCCAGCATTTT. Translated: CASSFSPDSIIQPQHF.

The chain links TRBV10-1 to TRBJ2-7; 8 bases agree with TRBD2. This CDR3 contains 15 residues. V shed 4 bases and J 3 bases; nucleotides not matched to a gene: 8. CDR1 WNHNN and CDR2 SYGVQD come from the germline V gene (reference sequence). The CDR3 nucleotides read TGCGCCAGCAGTGTGTCCACTAGCGGACGCTACGAGCAGTACTTC. Its protein product is CASSVSTSGRYEQYF.

The chain employs TRBV7-9 and TRBJ2-5; TRBD1 aligns across 9 bases. V gave up 5 bases and J gave up 5 bases; unmatched junction bases: 9. Germline assignment: CDR1 SEHNR and CDR2 FQNEAQ (reference sequence). The CDR3 has 15 residues. The CDR3 sequence is CASSPTGGIGETQYF. DNA of the CDR3: TGTGCCAGCAGCCCCACAGGGGGCATTGGGGAGACCCAGTACTTC.

For the CDR3, the DNA is TGTGCCAGCAGCCCGTTGCGCACAGATACGCAGTATTTT. Protein product: CASSPLRTDTQYF. The chain links TRBV7-9 to TRBJ2-3, with unresolved D. CDR3 length equals 13 residues. Germline V gives CDR1 SEHNR, CDR2 FQNEAQ (reference sequence). V gave up 5 bases and J gave up 1 base, with 7 bases separating them.

This CDR3 reads CASSVTGENTEAFF. The DNA of the CDR3 is TGTGCCAGCAGCGTGACAGGGGAGAACACTGAAGCTTTCTTT. This chain joins TRBV9 and TRBJ1-1; TRBD1 aligns across 8 bases. The CDR3 length is 14 residues. Germline V gene data show CDR1 as SGDLS and CDR2 as YYNGEE. With V trimmed by 2 bases and J by 1 base, 1 base remained unmatched.

The rearrangement links TRBV10-2 to TRBJ2-1; possibly TRBD2 for D (7 bases). Germline lookup yields CDR1 WSHSY and CDR2 SAAADI. The V end was cut by 2 bases, the J end by 1 base, with 9 bases between. This CDR3 is built from 15 residues. The chain's CDR3 is CASSERGASYNEQFF. The DNA of the CDR3 is TGCGCCAGCAGTGAGCGGGGGGCGTCCTACAATGAGCAGTTCTTC.

This clone appeared once. The rearrangement uses TRBV5-4 and TRBJ2-5; D is possibly TRBD2 (6 bases). The DNA end lines up better with TRBJ2-7; the J call may be wrong. This CDR3 comprises 14 residues. Germline V gene data show CDR1 as SGHNT and CDR2 as YYREEE (reference sequence). In DNA form, the CDR3 reads TGTGCCAGCAGCTTGACGGGAGTCTCCTACGAGCAGTACTTC. It encodes CASSLTGVSYEQYF.

This chain connects TRBV19 to TRBJ2-3; TRBD1 matches at 8 bases. Germline CDR1 and CDR2: LNHDA and SQIVND (reference sequence). V shed 7 bases and J 3 bases; nucleotides not matched to a gene: 6. CDR3 size: 14 residues. CDR3 residues: CASTMTGVTDTQYF. The CDR3 DNA is TGTGCCAGTACGATGACAGGGGTAACAGATACGCAGTATTTT. The full variable domain, rest sourced from reference TRBV19 and TRBJ2-3, is DGGITQSPKYLFRKEGQNVTLSCEQNLNHDAMYWYRQDPGQGLRLIYYSQIVNDFQKGDIAEGYSVSREKKESFPLTVTSAQKNPTAFYLCASTMTGVTDTQYFGPGTRLTVL.